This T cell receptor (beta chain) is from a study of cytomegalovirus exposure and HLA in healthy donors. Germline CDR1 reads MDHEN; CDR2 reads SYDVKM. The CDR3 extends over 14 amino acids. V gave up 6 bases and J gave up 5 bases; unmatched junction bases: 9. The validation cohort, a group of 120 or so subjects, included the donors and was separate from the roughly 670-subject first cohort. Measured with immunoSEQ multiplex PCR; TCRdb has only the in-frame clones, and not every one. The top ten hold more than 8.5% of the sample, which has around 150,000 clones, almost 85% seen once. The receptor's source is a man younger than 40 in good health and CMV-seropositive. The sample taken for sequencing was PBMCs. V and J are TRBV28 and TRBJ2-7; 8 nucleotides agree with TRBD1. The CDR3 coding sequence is TGTGCCAGCAGATTTTTGGACAGGGCCAACGAGCAGTACTTC. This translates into CASRFLDRANEQYF.